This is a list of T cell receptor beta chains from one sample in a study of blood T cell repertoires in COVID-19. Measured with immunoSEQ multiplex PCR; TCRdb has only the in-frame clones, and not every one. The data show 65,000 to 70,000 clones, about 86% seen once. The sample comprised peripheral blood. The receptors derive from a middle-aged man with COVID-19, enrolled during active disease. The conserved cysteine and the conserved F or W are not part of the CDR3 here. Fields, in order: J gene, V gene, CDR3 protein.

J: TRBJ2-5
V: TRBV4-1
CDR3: ASSQGQGGETQY

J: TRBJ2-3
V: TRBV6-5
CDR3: ASSYRGEQY

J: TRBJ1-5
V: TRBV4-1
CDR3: ASSQDAGGMQPQH

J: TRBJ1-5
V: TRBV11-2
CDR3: ASSLGFGQPQH

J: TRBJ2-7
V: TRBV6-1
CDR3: ASSEGGGRGEQY

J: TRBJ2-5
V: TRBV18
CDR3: ASSPLTVRGETQY

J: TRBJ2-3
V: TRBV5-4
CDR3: ASSLFPYLAGGPTDTQY

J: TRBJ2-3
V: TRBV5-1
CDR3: ASSEAGTGHTDTQY

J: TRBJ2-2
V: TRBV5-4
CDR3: ASNPSPGQGPNTGELF

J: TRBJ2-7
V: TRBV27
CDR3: ASKLSYEQY

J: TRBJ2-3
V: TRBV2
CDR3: ASSEASGGGTDTQY

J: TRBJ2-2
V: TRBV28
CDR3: ASSPPDGLAGDSNTGELF

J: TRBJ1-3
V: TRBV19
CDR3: ASRNPSSGNTIY

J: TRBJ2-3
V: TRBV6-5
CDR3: ASRTSGPDTQY

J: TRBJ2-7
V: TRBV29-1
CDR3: SVFGQMGLEQY

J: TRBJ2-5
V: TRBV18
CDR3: ASSPPSGRETQY

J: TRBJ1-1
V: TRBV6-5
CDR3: ASRRDITEAF

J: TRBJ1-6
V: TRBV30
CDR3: AWGPTPGPLH

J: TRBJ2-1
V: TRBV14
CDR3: ASSQRTLDLRQKDNEQF

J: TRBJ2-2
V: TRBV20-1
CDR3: SASPSLNTGELF

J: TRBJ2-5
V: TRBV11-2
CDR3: ASSLGSGGAQETQY

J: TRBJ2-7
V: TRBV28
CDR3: ASSLEGQGAYEQY

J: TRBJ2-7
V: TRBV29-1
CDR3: SVGRGPYEQY

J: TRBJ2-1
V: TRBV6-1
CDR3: ASSEAPGSYSSYNEQF

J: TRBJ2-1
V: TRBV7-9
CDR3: ASSLRSGAHNEQF

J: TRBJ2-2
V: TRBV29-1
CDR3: SVGTQGPGELF

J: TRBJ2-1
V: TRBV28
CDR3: ASTPDWDSYNEQF

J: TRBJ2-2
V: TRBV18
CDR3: ASSQEIPGQGTGELF

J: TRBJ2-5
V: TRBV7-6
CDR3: ASSLGASGGGETQY

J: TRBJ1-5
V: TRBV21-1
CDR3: ASSRGHSNQPQH

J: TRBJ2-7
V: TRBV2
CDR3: ASRSITLRDRVKYEQY

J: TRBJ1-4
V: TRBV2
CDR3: ASSGSWQQGNNEKLF

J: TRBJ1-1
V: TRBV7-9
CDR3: ASSLQGDTEAF

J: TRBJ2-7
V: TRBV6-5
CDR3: ATSSQGAYEQY

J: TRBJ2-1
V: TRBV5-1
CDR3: ASSPPREGSYNEQF

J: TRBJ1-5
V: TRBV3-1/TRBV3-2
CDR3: ASSQDLSNQPQH

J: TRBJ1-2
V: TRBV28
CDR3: ASSLEGYYGYT

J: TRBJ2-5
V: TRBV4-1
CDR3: ASSQVTGLGETQY

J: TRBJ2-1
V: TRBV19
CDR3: ASASRTEQF

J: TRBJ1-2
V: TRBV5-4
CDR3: ATGPGGSHYGYT

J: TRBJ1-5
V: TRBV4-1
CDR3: ASSQDRGRQPQH

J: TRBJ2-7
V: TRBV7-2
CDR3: ASSPRDRAAYEQY

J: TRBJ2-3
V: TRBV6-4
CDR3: ASSGAGGPTDTQY

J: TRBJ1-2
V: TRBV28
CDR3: ASSPADGTNYGYT

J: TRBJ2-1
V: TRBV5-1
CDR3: ASSLQGAQNEQF